The T cell receptor beta chain described here comes from a study of blood T cell repertoires in COVID-19. Turning to the study itself: Acute and convalescent COVID-19 samples came from the United States, Italy and Spain.

As handled by the study authors: Amplification of reference gene primers provided the estimated nucleated cell counts. The assay was immunoSEQ multiplex PCR, and TCRdb's table has in-frame clones only and misses some. D and trimming were read from the DNA, whereas the V and J calls and clone size are those reported in that table. The table shows tens of thousands of clones, with roughly 84% occurring only once. The CDR3 contains 16 residues. Germline CDR1 reads KGHSH; CDR2 reads LQKENI. V was clipped by 0 bases and J by 3 bases, with 12 bases between them. Sequenced sample: peripheral blood. The receptor's source is a man aged 65 to 85 with acute or convalescent COVID-19. This rearrangement joins TRBV18 to TRBJ2-1, with TRBD1 as a possible D gene (6 bases). This CDR3 is CASSPPARGHYNEQFF. DNA for the CDR3: TGTGCCAGCTCACCACCAGCACGGGGACACTACAATGAGCAGTTCTTC.